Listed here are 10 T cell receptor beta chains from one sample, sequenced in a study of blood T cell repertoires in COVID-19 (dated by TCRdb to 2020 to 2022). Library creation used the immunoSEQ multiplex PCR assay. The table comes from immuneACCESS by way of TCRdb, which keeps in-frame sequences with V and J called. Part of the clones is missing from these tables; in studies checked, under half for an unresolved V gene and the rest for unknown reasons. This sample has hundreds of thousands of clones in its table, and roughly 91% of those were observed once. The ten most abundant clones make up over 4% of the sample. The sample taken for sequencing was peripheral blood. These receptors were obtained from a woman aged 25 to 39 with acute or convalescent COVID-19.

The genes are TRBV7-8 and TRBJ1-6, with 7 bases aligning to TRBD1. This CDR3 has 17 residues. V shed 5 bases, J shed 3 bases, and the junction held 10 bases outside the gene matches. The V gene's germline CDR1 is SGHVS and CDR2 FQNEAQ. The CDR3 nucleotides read TGTGCCAGCAGCCCCACAGGGGATTTCGTCTATAATTCACCCCTCCACTTT. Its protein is CASSPTGDFVYNSPLHF.

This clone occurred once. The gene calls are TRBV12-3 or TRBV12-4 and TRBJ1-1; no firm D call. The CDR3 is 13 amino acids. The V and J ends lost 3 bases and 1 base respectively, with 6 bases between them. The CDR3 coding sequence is TGTGCCAGCAGTTTCGCAGGGAACACTGAAGCTTTCTTT. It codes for CASSFAGNTEAFF.

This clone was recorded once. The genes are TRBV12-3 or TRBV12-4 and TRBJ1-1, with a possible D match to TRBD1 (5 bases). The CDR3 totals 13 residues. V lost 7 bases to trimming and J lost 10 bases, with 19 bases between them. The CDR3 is CASIPAGAGPAFF. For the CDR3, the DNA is TGTGCCAGCATCCCCGCTGGGGCCGGACCAGCTTTCTTT.

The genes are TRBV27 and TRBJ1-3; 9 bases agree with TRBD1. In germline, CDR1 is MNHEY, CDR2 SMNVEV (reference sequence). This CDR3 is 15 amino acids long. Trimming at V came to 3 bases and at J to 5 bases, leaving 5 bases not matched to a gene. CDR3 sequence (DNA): TGTGCCAGCAGTTTGACACAGGGGGCTAGAAACACCATATATTTT. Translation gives CASSLTQGARNTIYF.

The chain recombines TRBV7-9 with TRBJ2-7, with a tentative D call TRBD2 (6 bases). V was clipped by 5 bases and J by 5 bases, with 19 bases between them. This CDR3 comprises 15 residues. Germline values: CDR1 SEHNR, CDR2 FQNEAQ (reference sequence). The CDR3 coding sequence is TGTGCCAGCAGCCCCGGGTTTGGGGAGGAGGACGAGCAGTACTTC. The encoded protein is CASSPGFGEEDEQYF. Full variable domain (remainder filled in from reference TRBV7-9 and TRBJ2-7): DTGVSQNPRHKITKRGQNVTFRCDPISEHNRLYWYRQTLGQGPEFLTYFQNEAQLEKSRLLSDRFSAERPKGSFSTLEIQRTEQGDSAMYLCASSPGFGEEDEQYFGPGTRLTVT.

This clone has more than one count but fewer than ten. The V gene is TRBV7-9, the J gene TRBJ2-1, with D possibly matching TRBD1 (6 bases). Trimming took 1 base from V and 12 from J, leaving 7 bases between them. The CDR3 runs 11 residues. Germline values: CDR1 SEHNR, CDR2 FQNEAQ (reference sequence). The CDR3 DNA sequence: TGTGCCAGCAGCTTAGGGGACATGCAGTTCTTC. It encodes CASSLGDMQFF.

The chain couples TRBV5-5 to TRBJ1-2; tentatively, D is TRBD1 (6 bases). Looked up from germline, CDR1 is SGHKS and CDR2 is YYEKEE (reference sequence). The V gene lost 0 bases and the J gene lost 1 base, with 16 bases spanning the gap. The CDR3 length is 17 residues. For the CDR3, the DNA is TGTGCCAGCAGCTTGGGTCAGGGGCCCAAAGTTAACTATGGCTACACCTTC. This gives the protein CASSLGQGPKVNYGYTF.

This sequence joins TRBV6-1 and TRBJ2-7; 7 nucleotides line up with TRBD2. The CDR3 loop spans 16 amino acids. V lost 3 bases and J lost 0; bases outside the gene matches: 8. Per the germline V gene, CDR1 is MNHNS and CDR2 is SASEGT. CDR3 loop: CASSEMGGLSSYEQYF. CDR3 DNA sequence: TGTGCCAGCAGTGAGATGGGGGGGTTGAGCTCCTACGAGCAGTACTTC.

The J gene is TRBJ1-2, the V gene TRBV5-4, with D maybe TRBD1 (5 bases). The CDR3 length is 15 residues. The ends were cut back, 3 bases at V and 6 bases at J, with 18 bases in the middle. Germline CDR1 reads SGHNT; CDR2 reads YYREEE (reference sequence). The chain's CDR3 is CASSSDRGIDHGYTF. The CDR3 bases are TGTGCCAGCAGCTCGGACCGGGGGATCGATCATGGCTACACCTTC.

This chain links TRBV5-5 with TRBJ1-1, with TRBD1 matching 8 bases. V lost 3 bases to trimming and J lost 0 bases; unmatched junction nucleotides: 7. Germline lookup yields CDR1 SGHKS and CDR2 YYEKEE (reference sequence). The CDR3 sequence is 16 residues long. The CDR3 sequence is CASSYRTGGLNTEAFF. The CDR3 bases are TGTGCCAGCAGCTACCGTACAGGGGGTCTGAACACTGAAGCTTTCTTT.